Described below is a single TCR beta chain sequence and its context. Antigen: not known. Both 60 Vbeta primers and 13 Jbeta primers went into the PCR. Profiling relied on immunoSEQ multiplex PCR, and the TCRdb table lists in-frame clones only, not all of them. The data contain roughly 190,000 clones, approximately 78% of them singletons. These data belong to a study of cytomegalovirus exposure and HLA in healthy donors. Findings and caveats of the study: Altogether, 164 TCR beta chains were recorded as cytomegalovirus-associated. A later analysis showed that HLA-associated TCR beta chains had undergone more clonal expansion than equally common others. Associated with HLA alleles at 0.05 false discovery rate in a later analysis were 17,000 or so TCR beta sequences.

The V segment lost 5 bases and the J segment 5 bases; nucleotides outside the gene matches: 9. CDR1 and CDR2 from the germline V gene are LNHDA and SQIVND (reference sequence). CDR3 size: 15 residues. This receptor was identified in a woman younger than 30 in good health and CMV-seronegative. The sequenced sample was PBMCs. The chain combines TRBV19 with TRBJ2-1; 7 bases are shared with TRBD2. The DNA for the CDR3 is TGTGCCAGTAGTCCCGGGGGGACTGTAAACAATGAGCAGTTCTTC. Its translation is CASSPGGTVNNEQFF.